These 9 T cell receptor beta chains were sequenced from one sample in a study of blood T cells in healthy people across ages. A second 7 to 11 cycle PCR used barcoded and J-beta primers. TCRdb re-analysed the 5' RACE reads in MiXCR, keeping a single row per CDR3 protein. The data contain some 900,000 distinct CDR3 sequences, about 44% of them singletons. Material: blood. The source is a man younger than 40 in good health.

This sequence joins TRBV7-2 and TRBJ2-7; no definite D call. Trimming removed 5 bases at V and 3 bases at J, with 14 bases between. Germline V gives CDR1 SGHTA, CDR2 FQGNSA. This CDR3 has 14 residues. CDR3 in amino acids: CASSLDVRLYEQYF. Here the CDR3 DNA reads TGTGCCAGCAGCCTTGACGTCAGGCTCTACGAGCAGTACTTC.

This clonotype has ten or more counts. This chain connects TRBV18 to TRBJ2-1, with 10 bases matching TRBD2. This CDR3 comprises 13 residues. V shed 8 bases and J 5 bases; nucleotides not matched to a gene: 3. The germline gives CDR1 KGHSH, CDR2 LQKENI. The DNA for the CDR3 is TGTGCCAGCGCCCTAGCGGGGGACAATGAGCAGTTCTTC. Translated: CASALAGDNEQFF.

The CDR3 nucleotides are TGCGCCAGCAGCTTGGCTCTAGCAGGCCCAACCTCCTACAATGAGCAGTTCTTC. Its protein product is CASSLALAGPTSYNEQFF. V is TRBV5-1 and J is TRBJ2-1, with D possibly matching TRBD2 (5 bases). The CDR3 runs to 18 residues. Germline V lookup: CDR1 SGHRS, CDR2 YFSETQ. The V end was cut by 0 bases, the J end by 0 bases, with 16 bases between.

The chain combines TRBV28 with TRBJ2-2; possibly TRBD2 for D (5 bases). V dropped 2 bases and J dropped 3 bases, with 10 bases sitting between them. The CDR3 covers 15 residues. The germline gives CDR1 MDHEN, CDR2 SYDVKM. This chain's CDR3 is CASSLTDSYTGELFF. The CDR3, as DNA: TGTGCCAGCAGTTTAACGGACTCTTACACCGGGGAGCTGTTTTTT.

The V gene is TRBV9, the J gene TRBJ2-1, with TRBD2 matching over 13 bases. The CDR3 loop spans 15 amino acids. Germline values: CDR1 SGDLS, CDR2 YYNGEE. Trimming at V came to 6 bases and at J to 4 bases, leaving 4 bases not matched to a gene. The CDR3 loop is CASTRTSGGYNEQFF. The CDR3 nucleotides are TGTGCCAGCACCAGGACTAGCGGGGGATACAATGAGCAGTTCTTC.

This clonotype was observed a few times. This rearrangement joins TRBV7-2 to TRBJ2-6, with D possibly matching TRBD2 (5 bases). Germline CDR1 reads SGHTA; CDR2 reads FQGNSA. The CDR3 loop spans 17 amino acids. Trimming removed 2 bases at V and 0 bases at J, with 11 bases between. The CDR3 spells CASSLNGGGSGANVLTF. Written as DNA, the CDR3 is TGTGCCAGCAGCTTAAACGGAGGAGGCTCTGGGGCCAACGTCCTGACTTTC.

In regard to this clonotype: A much larger clonotype is one base distant, so this may be a read error. DNA for the CDR3: TGTGCCGGCAGCTTAGGGGGGGGGTCCCCTAACATTCAGTACTTC. Translating it yields CAGSLGGGSPNIQYF. The J gene is TRBJ2-4, the V gene TRBV7-2; the D gene is possibly TRBD2 (7 bases). The germline gives CDR1 SGHTA, CDR2 FQGNSA. This CDR3 spans 15 amino acids.

CDR3 sequence (DNA): TGTGCCAGCAGCTCAACCGGCAGGGATAATGAAAAACTGTTTTTT. Protein: CASSSTGRDNEKLFF. The J gene is TRBJ1-4, the V gene TRBV7-9; the D gene is possibly TRBD1 (5 bases). V lost 4 bases and J lost 4, with 13 bases in between. CDR3 length: 15 residues. From germline, CDR1 is SEHNR and CDR2 FQNEAQ (reference sequence).

CDR3 amino acids: CATQEPPYNEQFF. The DNA of the CDR3 is TGTGCCACCCAGGAGCCACCTTACAATGAGCAGTTCTTC. V gene TRBV27 combines with J gene TRBJ2-1; no definite D call. V lost 10 bases, J lost 4 bases, and 14 bases lay in between. Germline CDR1 and CDR2: MNHEY and SMNVEV (reference sequence). The length of the CDR3 is 13 residues.